This entry concerns a single T cell receptor beta chain. Antigen: not known. The sample belongs to a study of OX40 agonist ivuxolimab in advanced cancers. Study-wide background: Dose-escalation patients had hepatocellular carcinoma, melanoma, renal cell or head and neck cancer.

Findings of the study overall: On average, CD8+ T cells showed a greater number of expanded clones than CD4+.

The data were produced by immunoSEQ multiplex PCR, yet TCRdb's version contains in-frame clones alone and is incomplete. The table lists almost 90,000 clones, 80% to 90% of them singletons, with 1.5% to 2% in the top ten. The receptor was derived from an adult with an advanced solid tumor such as melanoma, head and neck, liver or kidney cancer. This sample comprised CD4+ or CD8+ T cells sorted from blood, obtained in a trial of the OX40 agonist ivuxolimab.

CDR3 protein: CASSIVAGAKNIQYF. CDR3 nucleotide sequence: TGTGCCAGTAGTATAGTAGCGGGGGCCAAAAACATTCAGTACTTC. This sequence joins TRBV19 and TRBJ2-4; 8 bases are shared with TRBD2. CDR3 size: 15 residues. Trimming removed 1 base from V and 1 base from J; junction bases left unmatched: 0. Germline V lookup: CDR1 LNHDA, CDR2 SQIVND (reference sequence).